The 9 T cell receptor beta chains given below trace back to one sample, sequenced in a study of cytomegalovirus exposure and HLA in healthy donors. Amplification used 60 Vbeta primers and 13 Jbeta primers. The data were produced by immunoSEQ multiplex PCR, yet TCRdb's version contains in-frame clones alone and is incomplete. The sample includes tens of thousands of clones, roughly 66% of them seen just once. Sequenced material: PBMCs. These receptors all come from a young man in good health and CMV-seronegative.

The rearrangement uses TRBV19 and TRBJ2-7; maybe TRBD2 (5 bases). Per germline, CDR1 LNHDA and CDR2 SQIVND (reference sequence). V was pared by 5 bases and J by 1 base, with 18 bases between. This CDR3 has 16 amino acids. The CDR3 DNA reads TGTGCCAGTAGTCCCCGGTCCGCCGGGGTTTCCTACGAGCAGTACTTC. Translation gives CASSPRSAGVSYEQYF.

This clone has a single count. The chain carries TRBV5-6 and TRBJ2-7, with 7 bases matching TRBD1. Losses at the gene ends were 0 bases for V and 1 base for J; bases not matched to a gene: 1. Germline assignment: CDR1 SGHDT and CDR2 YYEEEE. The CDR3 loop spans 14 amino acids. The CDR3 DNA is TGTGCCAGCAGCTTGGCGGGACAGTCCTACGAGCAGTACTTC. Translated, it gives CASSLAGQSYEQYF.

The CDR3 loop reads CASSSLQGAETQYF. The CDR3 region has the DNA TGTGCCAGTAGTAGTCTTCAGGGGGCAGAGACCCAGTACTTC. The chain recombines TRBV19 with TRBJ2-5; 8 bases map to TRBD1. The germline gives CDR1 LNHDA, CDR2 SQIVND (reference sequence). V gave up 4 bases and J gave up 4 bases; unmatched junction bases: 5. There are 14 residues in the CDR3.

This clone was picked up a small number of times. V usage is TRBV10-1 and J usage is TRBJ2-5, with unresolved D. V shed 4 bases and J shed 4 bases, with 16 bases lying between them. The CDR3 is 15 residues long. Germline loops: CDR1 WNHNN, CDR2 SYGVQD (reference sequence). CDR3 DNA sequence: TGCGCCAGCAGTGTACCTGTGAGGCGGCTAGAGACCCAGTACTTC. Protein product: CASSVPVRRLETQYF.

The J gene is TRBJ2-6, the V gene TRBV10-3; possible D gene TRBD2, 5 bases. The CDR3 is 15 amino acids. From germline, CDR1 is ENHRY and CDR2 SYGVKD. V gave up 2 bases and J gave up 2 bases, with 7 bases separating them. The CDR3 sequence: CAISEEGTGANVLTF. CDR3 sequence (DNA): TGTGCCATCAGTGAGGAGGGTACTGGGGCCAACGTCCTGACTTTC.

The V call is TRBV7-2, the J call TRBJ1-5, with D possibly TRBD1 on 6 matching bases. CDR1 and CDR2 from the germline V gene are SGHTA and FQGNSA. V lost 4 bases and J 6 bases, leaving 16 bases between the germline ends. The CDR3 consists of 15 residues. CDR3 sequence: CASSYLGGAAQPQHF. The CDR3 DNA follows: TGTGCCAGCAGCTATCTGGGGGGGGCCGCTCAGCCCCAGCATTTT.

The chain is built from TRBV4-3 and TRBJ2-3; 7 bases agree with TRBD1. This CDR3 has 13 amino acids. The germline gives CDR1 LGHNA, CDR2 YSLEER. Germline trimming cut 2 bases from V and 4 bases from J; bases unmatched to any gene: 0. The CDR3 region has the DNA TGCGCCAGCAGCCAACAGGGGGCAGATACGCAGTATTTT. Translated: CASSQQGADTQYF.

The chain has TRBV30 and TRBJ1-5; a possible D gene is TRBD1 (5 bases). CDR1 GTSNPN and CDR2 SVGIG come from the germline V gene (reference sequence). V gave up 0 bases and J gave up 7 bases, with 22 bases separating them. This CDR3 region has 17 residues. The CDR3 region has the DNA TGTGCCTGGAGTGTAAAGATGTACAGACAGCCTCGGCAGCCCCAGCATTTT. It translates to CAWSVKMYRQPRQPQHF. The full variable domain, rest sourced from reference TRBV30 and TRBJ1-5, is SQTIHQWPATLVQPVGSPLSLECTVEGTSNPNLYWYRQAAGRGLQLLFYSVGIGQISSEVPQNLSASRPQDRQFILSSKKLLLSDSGFYLCAWSVKMYRQPRQPQHFGDGTRLSIL.

The rearrangement joins TRBV5-6 to TRBJ1-1, with 7 positions matching TRBD1. CDR1 is SGHDT, CDR2 YYEEEE, per germline. Unmatched junction bases numbered 11, after V lost 4 bases and J lost 5 bases. The CDR3 totals 15 residues. This chain's CDR3 is CASSRGGRGSTEAFF. As DNA, the CDR3 is TGTGCCAGCAGCCGAGGGGGCAGAGGGAGTACTGAAGCTTTCTTT.